This T cell receptor beta chain appears in the sequencing data of a study of naive and memory T cell subsets. Study findings and constraints: From naive to CM, EM and EMRA, diversity decreased and Gini increased. A clonotype means one alpha or beta sequence, not an alpha/beta pair. Possibly reflecting memory cells re-expressing CD45RA, a few larger clonotypes occurred in naive repertoires, especially CD8. In naive cells, over 95% of TCR sequences were seen only once.

The beta constant-region primer was an equimolar mix of two oligonucleotides covering TRBC1 and TRBC2. The ligated cDNA underwent four PCR rounds using SP2 and nested alpha and beta constant-region primers. TCRdb re-derived calls from the UMI-ligation and nested PCR reads in MiXCR, one entry per CDR3 protein. In the table there are around 140,000 distinct CDR3 sequences, under 25% of which are singletons. CMV status came from CD4+ IFNgamma after overnight CMV lysate stimulation. Per the germline V gene, CDR1 is LGHDT and CDR2 is YNNKEL (reference sequence). This CDR3 is 17 amino acids long. Trimming pared 4 bases from V and 0 bases from J, leaving 17 bases between. This clonotype was seen only a few times. Antigen: not known.

Sequenced material: naive CD4+ T cells from blood. The TCR was taken from a human donor in good health. The genes are TRBV3-1 and TRBJ2-3; the D call may be TRBD1 or TRBD2 (5 bases each). The CDR3 coding sequence is TGTGCCAGCAGCCCAGTCACCGGGGCCTTAAGCACAGATACGCAGTATTTT. As protein: CASSPVTGALSTDTQYF.